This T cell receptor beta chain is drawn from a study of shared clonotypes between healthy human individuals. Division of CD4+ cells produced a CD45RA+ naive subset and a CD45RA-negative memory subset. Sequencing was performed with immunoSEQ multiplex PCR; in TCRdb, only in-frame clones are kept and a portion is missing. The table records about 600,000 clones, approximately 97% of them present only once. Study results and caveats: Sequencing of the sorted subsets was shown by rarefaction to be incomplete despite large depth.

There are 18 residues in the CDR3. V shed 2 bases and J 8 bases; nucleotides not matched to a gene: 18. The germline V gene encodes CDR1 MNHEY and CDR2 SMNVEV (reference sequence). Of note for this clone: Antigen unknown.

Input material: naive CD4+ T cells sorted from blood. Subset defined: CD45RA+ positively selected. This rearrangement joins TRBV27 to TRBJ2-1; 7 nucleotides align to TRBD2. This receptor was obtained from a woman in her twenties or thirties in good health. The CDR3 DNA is TGTGCCAGCAGTTTACGGTTGAAAGTGGGACTATTTCTCTATGAGCAGTTCTTC. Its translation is CASSLRLKVGLFLYEQFF.